These 10 T cell receptor beta chains were sequenced from one sample in a study of T-cell reconstitution after alpha-beta-depleted transplantation in children. The TCRbeta library was prepared with unique molecular identifiers. Each CDR3 protein gets one entry after TCRdb re-called the PCR reads with MiXCR. Among under 350,000 distinct CDR3 sequences listed, roughly 9.5% were seen once. The specimen was PBMCs from the stem cell graft donor, collected from the stem cell graft. The receptors originated from a human donor who donated a stem cell graft to a child with SCID.

This clonotype was recorded a few times. The chain carries TRBV5-6 and TRBJ2-1, with 8 bases lining up with TRBD2. The V and J ends lost 5 bases and 5 bases, in that order; junction bases with no gene match: 12. Germline V gene lookup returns CDR1 SGHDT and CDR2 YYEEEE. This CDR3 is 16 amino acids long. The CDR3 nucleotides read TGTGCCAGCAGGCTAAAACCCGGGGGGGCCCACAATGAGCAGTTCTTC. It codes for CASRLKPGGAHNEQFF.

This clonotype was found a few times. J is TRBJ2-7 and V is TRBV12-3 or TRBV12-4, with unresolved D. V lost 3 bases and J 4 bases, leaving 16 bases between the germline ends. CDR3 size: 15 residues. The CDR3 protein is CASSFSSAYTYEQYF. CDR3 in DNA: TGTGCCAGCAGTTTCAGTTCGGCCTACACATACGAGCAGTACTTC.

This clonotype was seen at least ten times. The chain joins TRBV5-1 to TRBJ1-6; TRBD1 is a possible D gene (6 bases). V shed 5 bases and J shed 7 bases, with 13 bases lying between them. CDR1 is SGHRS and CDR2 is YFSETQ in the germline V gene. This CDR3 contains 14 residues. The CDR3 region has the DNA TGCGCCAGCAGTCCGGGGGCGTCCAATTCACCCCTCCACTTT. It is translated as CASSPGASNSPLHF.

The J gene is TRBJ2-2, the V gene TRBV10-2; no firm D call. In germline, CDR1 is WSHSY, CDR2 SAAADI. The CDR3 consists of 15 residues. V was cut by 6 bases and J by 4 bases, with 15 bases left in between. CDR3 sequence (DNA): TGCGCCAGCAGCTTTATGGGCTCGGGCACCGGGGAGCTGTTTTTT. Encoded protein: CASSFMGSGTGELFF.

This clonotype was observed a few times. The V and J genes are TRBV5-1 and TRBJ2-3; 10 bases align to TRBD2. Germline CDR1 is SGHRS and CDR2 is YFSETQ. The CDR3 covers 15 residues. J was trimmed by 2 bases and V by 2 bases; bases with no gene match: 2. The CDR3 DNA sequence: TGCGCCAGCAGCTTTAGCGGGGGGTTCACAGATACGCAGTATTTT. Protein product: CASSFSGGFTDTQYF. The full variable domain, with the rest looked up from reference TRBV5-1 and TRBJ2-3, is KAGVTQTPRYLIKTRGQQVTLSCSPISGHRSVSWYQQTPGQGLQFLFEYFSETQRNKGNFPGRFSGRQFSNSRSEMNVSTLELGDSALYLCASSFSGGFTDTQYFGPGTRLTVL.

This sequence joins TRBV11-2 and TRBJ2-7; the D gene is possibly TRBD2 (6 bases). V was clipped by 3 bases and J by 6 bases, with 18 bases between them. The CDR3 totals 15 residues. Germline values: CDR1 SGHAT, CDR2 FQNNGV. Here the CDR3 reads CASSFVPGVSREQYF. The CDR3 DNA sequence: TGTGCCAGCAGCTTTGTTCCGGGGGTATCCCGCGAGCAGTACTTC.

The chain couples TRBV19 to TRBJ2-3; D unresolved. V lost 6 bases and J lost 5, with 9 bases in between. This CDR3 has 12 residues. The germline gives CDR1 LNHDA, CDR2 SQIVND (reference sequence). CDR3 DNA: TGTGCCAGTAGACAGTCTGGAGATACGCAGTATTTT. Amino acids: CASRQSGDTQYF.

This clonotype came up a few times. The rearrangement joins TRBV5-1 to TRBJ2-3; 7 bases map to TRBD2. CDR1 SGHRS and CDR2 YFSETQ come from the germline V gene. The V and J ends lost 4 bases and 6 bases, in that order; junction bases with no gene match: 11. The CDR3 loop spans 15 amino acids. CDR3 sequence reads: CASSPGGPLGDTQYF. CDR3 coding DNA: TGCGCCAGCAGCCCGGGAGGTCCCTTAGGGGATACGCAGTATTTT.

V gene TRBV5-5 combines with J gene TRBJ1-5, with D unclear. The germline CDR1 and CDR2 sequences are SGHKS and YYEKEE (reference sequence). V was shortened by 0 bases and J by 0 bases, with 10 bases between the two germline ends. CDR3 length: 16 residues. The CDR3 DNA is TGTGCCAGCAGCTTGGGGGCGTTTTATAGCAATCAGCCCCAGCATTTT. It is translated as CASSLGAFYSNQPQHF.

This clonotype was found a few times. The chain carries TRBV18 and TRBJ2-2; 8 bases line up with TRBD1. From germline, CDR1 is KGHSH and CDR2 LQKENI. This CDR3 region has 15 residues. V was clipped by 3 bases and J by 0 bases; unmatched bases: 0. The CDR3: CASSPTGANTGELFF. CDR3 coding DNA: TGTGCCAGCTCACCGACAGGGGCGAACACCGGGGAGCTGTTTTTT.